The clone carrying this T cell receptor (beta chain) came up a few times. The entry originates in a study of blood T cells in healthy people across ages. Aged about 6 to 95, donors were systemically healthy Caucasians from Russia. The CDR3 sequence is 15 residues long. J gave up 5 bases and V 2 bases, and 4 bases lay outside the gene matches. Germline CDR1 reads SGHAT; CDR2 reads FQNNGV. The second PCR ran about 6 to 12 cycles with a sample-barcoded 5' primer and J-beta primers. TCRdb reanalysed the 5' RACE reads using MiXCR and keeps one entry per CDR3 protein. Of nearly 800,000 distinct CDR3 sequences in the sample, roughly 25% are singletons; the top ten hold approximately 3.7%. The sample was also linked to a second study, of T cells of mothers and their children. This second report adds: Using approximately 1.5 ug per 15 ul, all extracted RNA underwent cDNA synthesis.

The chain recombines TRBV11-2 with TRBJ1-4; 8 bases line up with TRBD1. This sequence was found in a boy younger than 18 in good health. The source material was blood. The CDR3 loop reads CASSLQNRGNEKLFF. The CDR3 DNA reads TGTGCCAGCAGCTTACAGAACAGGGGGAATGAAAAACTGTTTTTT. Drawing the rest from reference TRBV11-2 and TRBJ1-4, the complete variable domain is EAGVAQSPRYKIIEKRQSVAFWCNPISGHATLYWYQQILGQGPKLLIQFQNNGVVDDSQLPKDRFSAERLKGVDSTLKIQPAKLEDSAVYLCASSLQNRGNEKLFFGSGTQLSVL.